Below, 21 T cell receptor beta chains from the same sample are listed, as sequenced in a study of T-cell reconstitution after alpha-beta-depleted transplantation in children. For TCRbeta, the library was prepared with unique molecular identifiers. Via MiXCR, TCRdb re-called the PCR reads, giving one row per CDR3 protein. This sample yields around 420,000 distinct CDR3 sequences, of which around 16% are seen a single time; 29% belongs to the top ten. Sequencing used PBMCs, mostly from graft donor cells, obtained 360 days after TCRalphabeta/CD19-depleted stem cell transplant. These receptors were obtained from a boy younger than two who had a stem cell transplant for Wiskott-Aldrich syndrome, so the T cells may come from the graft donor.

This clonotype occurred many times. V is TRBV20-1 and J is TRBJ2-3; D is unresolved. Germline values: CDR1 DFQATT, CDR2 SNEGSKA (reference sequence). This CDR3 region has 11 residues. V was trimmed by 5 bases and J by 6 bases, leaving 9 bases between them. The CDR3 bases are TGCAGTGCTCCGATATTGGATACGCAGTATTTT. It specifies CSAPILDTQYF.

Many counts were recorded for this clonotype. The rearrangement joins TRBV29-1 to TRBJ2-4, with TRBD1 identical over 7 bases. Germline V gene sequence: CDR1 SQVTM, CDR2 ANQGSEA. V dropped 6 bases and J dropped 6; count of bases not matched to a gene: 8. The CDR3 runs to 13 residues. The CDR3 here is CSVDRAGGNIQYF. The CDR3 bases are TGCAGCGTAGACAGGGCAGGGGGAAACATTCAGTACTTC.

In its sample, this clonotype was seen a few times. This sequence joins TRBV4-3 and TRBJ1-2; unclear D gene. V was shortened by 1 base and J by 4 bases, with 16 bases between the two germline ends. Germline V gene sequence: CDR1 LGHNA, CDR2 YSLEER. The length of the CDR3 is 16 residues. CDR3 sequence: CASSQAAGLALYGYTF. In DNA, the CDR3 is TGCGCCAGCAGCCAAGCGGCGGGTCTCGCCCTCTATGGCTACACCTTC.

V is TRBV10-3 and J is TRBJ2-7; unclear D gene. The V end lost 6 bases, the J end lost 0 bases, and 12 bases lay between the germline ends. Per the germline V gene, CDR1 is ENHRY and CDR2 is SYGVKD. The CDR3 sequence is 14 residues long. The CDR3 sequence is CAISSGPSSYEQYF. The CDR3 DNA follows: TGTGCCATCAGCTCAGGTCCTAGCTCCTACGAGCAGTACTTC.

The CDR3 region is CASSYSGFLEETQYF. CDR3 nucleotide sequence: TGTGCCAGCAGCTATTCAGGGTTTCTCGAAGAGACCCAGTACTTC. This chain connects TRBV7-9 to TRBJ2-5, with a weak D call TRBD1 (5 bases). The CDR3 contains 15 residues. Per the germline V gene, CDR1 is SEHNR and CDR2 is FQNEAQ (reference sequence). V was trimmed by 4 bases and J by 3 bases, leaving 15 bases between them.

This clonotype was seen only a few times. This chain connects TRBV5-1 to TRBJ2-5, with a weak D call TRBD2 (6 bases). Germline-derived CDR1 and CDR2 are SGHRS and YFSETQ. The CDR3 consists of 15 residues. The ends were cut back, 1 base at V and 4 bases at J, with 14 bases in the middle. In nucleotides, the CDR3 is TGCGCCAGCAGCTTGCCGCTTGGGGGGAGAGAGACCCAGTACTTC. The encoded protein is CASSLPLGGRETQYF.

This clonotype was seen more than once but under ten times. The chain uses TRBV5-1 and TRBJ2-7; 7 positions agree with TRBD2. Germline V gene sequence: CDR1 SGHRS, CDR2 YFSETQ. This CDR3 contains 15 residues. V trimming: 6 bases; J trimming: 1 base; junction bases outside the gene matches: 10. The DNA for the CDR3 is TGCGCCAGCAACTGGGGGGGAGAGAGTTCCTACGAGCAGTACTTC. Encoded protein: CASNWGGESSYEQYF.

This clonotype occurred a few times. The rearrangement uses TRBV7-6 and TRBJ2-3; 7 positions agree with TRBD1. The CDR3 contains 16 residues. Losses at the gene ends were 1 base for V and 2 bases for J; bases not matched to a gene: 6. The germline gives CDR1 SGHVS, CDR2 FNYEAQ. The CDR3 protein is CASSLGGGQVTDTQYF. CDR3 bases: TGTGCCAGCAGCTTAGGAGGCGGACAGGTCACAGATACGCAGTATTTT.

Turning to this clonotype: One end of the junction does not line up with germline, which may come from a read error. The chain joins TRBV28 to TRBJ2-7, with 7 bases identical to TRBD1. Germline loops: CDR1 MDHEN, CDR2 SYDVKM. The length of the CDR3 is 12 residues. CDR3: CASSFSGRGQHF. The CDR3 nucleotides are TGTGCCAGCAGTTTCTCGGGACGGGGACAGCACTTC.

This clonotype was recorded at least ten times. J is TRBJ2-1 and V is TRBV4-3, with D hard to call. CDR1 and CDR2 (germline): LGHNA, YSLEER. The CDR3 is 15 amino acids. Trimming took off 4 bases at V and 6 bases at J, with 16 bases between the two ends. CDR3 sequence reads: CASSPAPPGSNEQFF. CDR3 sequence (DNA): TGCGCCAGCAGCCCAGCGCCCCCAGGCAGCAATGAGCAGTTCTTC.

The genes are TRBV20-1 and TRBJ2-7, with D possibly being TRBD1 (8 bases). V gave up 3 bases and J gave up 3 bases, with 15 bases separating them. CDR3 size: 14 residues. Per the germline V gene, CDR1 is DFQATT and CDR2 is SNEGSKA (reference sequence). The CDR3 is CSASVTGDYYEQYF. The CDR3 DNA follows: TGCAGTGCTAGCGTGACAGGGGACTACTACGAGCAGTACTTC.

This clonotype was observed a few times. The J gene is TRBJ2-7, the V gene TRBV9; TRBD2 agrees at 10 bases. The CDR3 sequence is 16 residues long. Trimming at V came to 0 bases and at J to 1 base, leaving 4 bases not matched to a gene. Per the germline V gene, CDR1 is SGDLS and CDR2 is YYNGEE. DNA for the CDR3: TGTGCCAGCAGCGTAGGAGCTAGCGGGAGATCCTACGAGCAGTACTTC. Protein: CASSVGASGRSYEQYF.

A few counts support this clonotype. CDR3 nucleotides: TGTGCCAGCAGTTTATTGGGGTCTGCGAGGGAAAAACTGTTTTTT. As protein: CASSLLGSAREKLFF. The chain recombines TRBV12-3 or TRBV12-4 with TRBJ1-4, with unresolved D. There are 15 residues in the CDR3. Between the trimmed V and J ends, which lost 2 bases and 8 bases, there was a span of 15 bases.

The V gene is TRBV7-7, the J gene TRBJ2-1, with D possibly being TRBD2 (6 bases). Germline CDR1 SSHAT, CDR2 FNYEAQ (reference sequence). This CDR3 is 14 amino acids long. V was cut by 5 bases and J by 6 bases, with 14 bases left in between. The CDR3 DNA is TGTGCCAGCAGCCTTCGGAGGGAGAGCAATGAGCAGTTCTTC. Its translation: CASSLRRESNEQFF.

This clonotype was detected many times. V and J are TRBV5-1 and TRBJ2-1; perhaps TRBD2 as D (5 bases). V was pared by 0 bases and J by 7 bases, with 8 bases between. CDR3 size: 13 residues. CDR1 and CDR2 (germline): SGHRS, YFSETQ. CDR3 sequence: CASSLAGKNEQFF. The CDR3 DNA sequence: TGCGCCAGCAGCTTGGCGGGAAAAAATGAGCAGTTCTTC. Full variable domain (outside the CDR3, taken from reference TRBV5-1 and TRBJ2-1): KAGVTQTPRYLIKTRGQQVTLSCSPISGHRSVSWYQQTPGQGLQFLFEYFSETQRNKGNFPGRFSGRQFSNSRSEMNVSTLELGDSALYLCASSLAGKNEQFFGPGTRLTVL.

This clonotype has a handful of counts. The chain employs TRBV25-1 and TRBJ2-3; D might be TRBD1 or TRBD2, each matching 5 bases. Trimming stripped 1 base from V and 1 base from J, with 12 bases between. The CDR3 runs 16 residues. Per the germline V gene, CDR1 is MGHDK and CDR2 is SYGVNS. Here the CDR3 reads CASSESGGSGTDTQYF. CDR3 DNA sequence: TGTGCCAGCAGTGAATCTGGGGGATCGGGCACAGATACGCAGTATTTT. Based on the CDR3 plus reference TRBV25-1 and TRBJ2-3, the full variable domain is EADIYQTPRYLVIGTGKKITLECSQTMGHDKMYWYQQDPGMELHLIHYSYGVNSTEKGDLSSESTVSRIRTEHFPLTLESARPSHTSQYLCASSESGGSGTDTQYFGPGTRLTVL.

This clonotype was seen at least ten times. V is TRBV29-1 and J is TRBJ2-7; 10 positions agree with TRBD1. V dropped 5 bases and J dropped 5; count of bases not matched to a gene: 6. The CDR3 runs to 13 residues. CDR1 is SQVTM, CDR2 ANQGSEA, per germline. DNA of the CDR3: TGCAGCGTTCACCGGGACAGGGGACACGAGCAGTACTTC. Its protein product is CSVHRDRGHEQYF.

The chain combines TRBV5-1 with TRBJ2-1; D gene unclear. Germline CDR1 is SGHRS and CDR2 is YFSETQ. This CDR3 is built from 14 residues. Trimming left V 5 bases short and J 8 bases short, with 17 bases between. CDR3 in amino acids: CASSTEAPVYEQFF. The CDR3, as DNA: TGCGCCAGCAGTACCGAGGCCCCGGTATATGAGCAGTTCTTC.

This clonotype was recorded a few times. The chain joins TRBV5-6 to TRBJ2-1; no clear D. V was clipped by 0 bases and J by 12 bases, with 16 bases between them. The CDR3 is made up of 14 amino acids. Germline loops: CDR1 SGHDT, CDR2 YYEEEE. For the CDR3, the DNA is TGTGCCAGCAGCTTGGGGACCCCTCCAATAGGGCAGTTCTTC. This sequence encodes CASSLGTPPIGQFF.

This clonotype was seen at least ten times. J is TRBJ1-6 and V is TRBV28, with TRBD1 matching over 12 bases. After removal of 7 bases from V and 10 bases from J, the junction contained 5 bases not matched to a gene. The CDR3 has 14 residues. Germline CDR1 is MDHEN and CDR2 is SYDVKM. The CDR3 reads CASTPGQGASPLHF. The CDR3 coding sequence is TGTGCCAGCACCCCGGGACAGGGGGCCTCACCCCTCCACTTT.

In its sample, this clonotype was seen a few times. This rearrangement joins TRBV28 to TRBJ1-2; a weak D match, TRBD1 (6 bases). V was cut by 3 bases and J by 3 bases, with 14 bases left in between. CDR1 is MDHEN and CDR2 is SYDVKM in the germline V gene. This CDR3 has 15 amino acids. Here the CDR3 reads CASSLLQEGDYGYTF. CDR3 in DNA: TGTGCCAGCAGTTTGCTTCAGGAGGGGGACTATGGCTACACCTTC.